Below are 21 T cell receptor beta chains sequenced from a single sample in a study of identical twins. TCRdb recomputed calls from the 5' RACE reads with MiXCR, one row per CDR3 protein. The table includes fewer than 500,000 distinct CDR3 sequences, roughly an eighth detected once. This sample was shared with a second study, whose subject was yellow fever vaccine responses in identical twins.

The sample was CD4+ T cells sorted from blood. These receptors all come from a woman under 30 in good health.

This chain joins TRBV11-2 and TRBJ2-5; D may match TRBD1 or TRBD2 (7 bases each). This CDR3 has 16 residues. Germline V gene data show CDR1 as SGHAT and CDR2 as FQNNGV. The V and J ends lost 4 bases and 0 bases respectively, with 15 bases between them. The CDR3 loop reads CASSWEGATYQETQYF. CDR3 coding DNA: TGTGCCAGCAGCTGGGAGGGGGCAACGTACCAAGAGACCCAGTACTTC.

The CDR3 here is CASSQGSWTGYEQYF. In DNA, the CDR3 is TGTGCCAGCAGCCAAGGCTCCTGGACAGGGTATGAGCAGTACTTC. The rearrangement links TRBV3-1 to TRBJ2-7, with 8 bases identical to TRBD1. This CDR3 comprises 15 residues. V dropped 1 base and J dropped 7; count of bases not matched to a gene: 9. Germline V CDR1 and CDR2: LGHDT, YNNKEL (reference sequence).

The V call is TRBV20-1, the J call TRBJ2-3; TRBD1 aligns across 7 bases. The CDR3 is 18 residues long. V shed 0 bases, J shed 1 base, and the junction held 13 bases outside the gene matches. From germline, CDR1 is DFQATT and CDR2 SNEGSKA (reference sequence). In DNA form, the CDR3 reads TGCAGTGCTAGAGATGAGAGCTACGGGACAGTGCGCACAGATACGCAGTATTTT. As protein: CSARDESYGTVRTDTQYF.

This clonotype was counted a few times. CDR3 DNA sequence: TGTGCCAGCAGCTTAGGGACGCTGGGGTCCTACAATGAGCAGTTCTTC. Amino acids: CASSLGTLGSYNEQFF. This chain links TRBV11-3 with TRBJ2-1; D is ambiguous. Trimming left V 1 base short and J 1 base short, with 11 bases between. CDR1 and CDR2 from the germline V gene are SGHNT and YENEEA. This CDR3 spans 16 amino acids.

CDR3 in amino acids: CAAGTSGTSSYEQYF. Written as DNA, the CDR3 is TGTGCCGCCGGGACTAGCGGGACGAGCTCCTACGAGCAGTACTTC. This chain joins TRBV10-3 and TRBJ2-7; 13 bases are a match to TRBD2. CDR1 and CDR2 (germline): ENHRY, SYGVKD. V lost 11 bases, J lost 0 bases, and 7 bases stayed unmatched. There are 15 residues in the CDR3.

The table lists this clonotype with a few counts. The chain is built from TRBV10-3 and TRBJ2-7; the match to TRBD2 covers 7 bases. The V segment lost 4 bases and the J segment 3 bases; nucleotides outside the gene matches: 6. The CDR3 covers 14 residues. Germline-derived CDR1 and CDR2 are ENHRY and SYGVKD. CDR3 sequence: CAISVGGSLYEQYF. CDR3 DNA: TGTGCCATCAGTGTGGGCGGGAGCCTCTACGAGCAGTACTTC.

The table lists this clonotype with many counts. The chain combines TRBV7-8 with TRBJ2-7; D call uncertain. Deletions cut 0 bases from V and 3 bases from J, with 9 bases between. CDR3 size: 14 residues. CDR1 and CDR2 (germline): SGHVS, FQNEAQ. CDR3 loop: CASSLALGDYEQYF. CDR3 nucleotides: TGTGCCAGCAGCTTAGCGCTAGGCGACTACGAGCAGTACTTC.

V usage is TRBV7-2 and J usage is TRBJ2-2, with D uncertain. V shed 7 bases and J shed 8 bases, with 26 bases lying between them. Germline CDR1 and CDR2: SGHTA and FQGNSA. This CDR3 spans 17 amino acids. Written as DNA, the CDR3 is TGTGCCAGCACCCGTGACCGGGCCGCCTCCCAACAAGGGGAGCTGTTTTTT. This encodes CASTRDRAASQQGELFF.

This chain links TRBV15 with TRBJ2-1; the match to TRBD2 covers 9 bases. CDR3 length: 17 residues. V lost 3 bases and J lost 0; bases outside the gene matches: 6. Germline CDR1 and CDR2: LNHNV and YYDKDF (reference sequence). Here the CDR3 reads CATSSLAGRSSYNEQFF. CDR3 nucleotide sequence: TGTGCCACCAGCAGTCTAGCGGGGCGAAGCTCCTACAATGAGCAGTTCTTC. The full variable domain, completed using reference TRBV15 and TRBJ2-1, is DAMVIQNPRYQVTQFGKPVTLSCSQTLNHNVMYWYQQKSSQAPKLLFHYYDKDFNNEADTPDNFQSRRPNTSFCFLDIRSPGLGDTAMYLCATSSLAGRSSYNEQFFGPGTRLTVL.

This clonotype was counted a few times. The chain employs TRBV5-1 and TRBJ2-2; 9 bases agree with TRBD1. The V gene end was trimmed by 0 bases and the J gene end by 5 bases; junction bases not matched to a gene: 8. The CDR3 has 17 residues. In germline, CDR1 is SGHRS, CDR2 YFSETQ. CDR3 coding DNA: TGCGCCAGCAGCTTGGGGGACAGGGATCCACCGACCGGGGAGCTGTTTTTT. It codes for CASSLGDRDPPTGELFF.

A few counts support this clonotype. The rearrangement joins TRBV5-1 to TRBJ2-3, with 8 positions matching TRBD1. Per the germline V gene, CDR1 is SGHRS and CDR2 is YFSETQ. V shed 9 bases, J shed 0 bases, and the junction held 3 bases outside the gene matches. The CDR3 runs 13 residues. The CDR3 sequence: CATRTGSTDTQYF. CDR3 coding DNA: TGCGCCACCAGGACAGGGAGCACAGATACGCAGTATTTT. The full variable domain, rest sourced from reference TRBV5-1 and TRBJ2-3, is KAGVTQTPRYLIKTRGQQVTLSCSPISGHRSVSWYQQTPGQGLQFLFEYFSETQRNKGNFPGRFSGRQFSNSRSEMNVSTLELGDSALYLCATRTGSTDTQYFGPGTRLTVL.

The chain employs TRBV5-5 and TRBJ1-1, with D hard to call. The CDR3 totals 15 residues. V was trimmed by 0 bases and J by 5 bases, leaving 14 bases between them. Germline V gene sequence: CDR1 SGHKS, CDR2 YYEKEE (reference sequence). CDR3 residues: CASSLVLGSVTEAFF. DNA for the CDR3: TGTGCCAGCAGCTTGGTACTGGGCAGCGTAACTGAAGCTTTCTTT.

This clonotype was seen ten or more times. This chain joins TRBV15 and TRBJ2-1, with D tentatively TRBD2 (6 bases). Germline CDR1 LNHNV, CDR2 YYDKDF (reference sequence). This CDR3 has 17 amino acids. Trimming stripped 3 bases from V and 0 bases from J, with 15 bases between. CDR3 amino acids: CATSRGFSGASYNEQFF. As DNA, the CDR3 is TGTGCCACCAGCAGGGGATTTAGCGGAGCCTCCTACAATGAGCAGTTCTTC.

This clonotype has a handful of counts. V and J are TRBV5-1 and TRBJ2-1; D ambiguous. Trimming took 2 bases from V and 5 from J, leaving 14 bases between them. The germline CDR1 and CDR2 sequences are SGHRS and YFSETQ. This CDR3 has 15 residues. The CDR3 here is CASSLNPREDNEQFF. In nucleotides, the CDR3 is TGCGCCAGCAGCTTAAACCCCCGAGAAGACAATGAGCAGTTCTTC.

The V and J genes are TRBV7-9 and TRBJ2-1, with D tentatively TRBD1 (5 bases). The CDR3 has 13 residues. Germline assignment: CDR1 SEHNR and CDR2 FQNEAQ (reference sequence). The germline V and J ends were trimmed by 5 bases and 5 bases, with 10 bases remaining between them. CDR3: CASSPQENNEQFF. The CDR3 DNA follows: TGTGCCAGCAGCCCACAGGAGAACAATGAGCAGTTCTTC.

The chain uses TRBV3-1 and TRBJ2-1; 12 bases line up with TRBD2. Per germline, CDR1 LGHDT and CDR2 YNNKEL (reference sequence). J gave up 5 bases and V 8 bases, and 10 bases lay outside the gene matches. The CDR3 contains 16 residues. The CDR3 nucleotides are TGTGCCAGCTCCGGGTCCCGACTAGCGGGAGACAATGAGCAGTTCTTC. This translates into CASSGSRLAGDNEQFF.

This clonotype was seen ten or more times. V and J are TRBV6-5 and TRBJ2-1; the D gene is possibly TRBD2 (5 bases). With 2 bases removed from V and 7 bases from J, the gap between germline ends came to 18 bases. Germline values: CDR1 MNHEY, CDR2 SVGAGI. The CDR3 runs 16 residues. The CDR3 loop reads CASSYAQSPGFNEQFF. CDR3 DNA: TGTGCCAGCAGTTACGCACAGTCCCCGGGGTTTAATGAGCAGTTCTTC.

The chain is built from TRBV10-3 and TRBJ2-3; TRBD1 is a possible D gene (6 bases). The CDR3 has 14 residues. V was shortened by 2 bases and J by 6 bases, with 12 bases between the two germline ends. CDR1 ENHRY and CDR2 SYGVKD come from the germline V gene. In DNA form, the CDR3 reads TGTGCCATCAGTGAGGTCACAGGGACGGATACGCAGTATTTT. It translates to CAISEVTGTDTQYF.

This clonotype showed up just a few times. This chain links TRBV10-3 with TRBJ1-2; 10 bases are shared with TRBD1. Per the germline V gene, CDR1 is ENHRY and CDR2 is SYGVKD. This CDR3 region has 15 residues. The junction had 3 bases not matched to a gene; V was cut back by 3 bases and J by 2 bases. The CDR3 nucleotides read TGTGCCATCAGTGAAAAGACAGGGGGCAACTATGGCTACACCTTC. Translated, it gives CAISEKTGGNYGYTF.

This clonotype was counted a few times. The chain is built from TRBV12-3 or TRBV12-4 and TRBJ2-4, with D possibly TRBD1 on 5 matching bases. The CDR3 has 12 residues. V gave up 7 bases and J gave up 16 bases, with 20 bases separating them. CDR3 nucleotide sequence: TGTGCCAGCATCCCCCAGGGATTTGCAAATTACTTC. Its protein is CASIPQGFANYF.

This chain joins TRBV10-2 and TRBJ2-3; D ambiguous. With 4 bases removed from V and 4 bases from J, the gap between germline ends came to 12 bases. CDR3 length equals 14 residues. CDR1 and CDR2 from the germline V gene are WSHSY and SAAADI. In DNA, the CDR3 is TGCGCCAGCAGTGGGTCCGGTGTTGCAGATACGCAGTATTTT. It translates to CASSGSGVADTQYF.